The entry that follows covers one TCR beta chain sequence. In its sample, this clonotype was seen many times. It has no known antigen specificity. No base qualities exist here, and no much larger clone lies one base off it. This record belongs to a study of read filtering for tumor transcriptome and immune sequencing (dated by TCRdb to about 2020). Regarding the complete study: Of the patients in the cohort, about 16 were male and over 11 were female, and their mean age was approximately 70 years, with a range of about 45 to 80. TCR repertoires obtained by targeted immune repertoire sequencing and by bulk whole-transcriptome sequencing performed on the same bone marrow samples were compared. By revised international staging, eight or nine patients were R-ISS I, about 15 were R-ISS II and 6 or 7 were R-ISS III. Per sample, about 4.05 to 11 million TCR-region mapped reads were obtained with IR-seq, compared with only about 85 to 1,400 with RNA-seq. After DNase treatment, whole-transcriptome libraries were prepared with the TruSeq RNA Access Library Prep Kit. As a main aim, a read-filtering strategy for immune repertoire data was addressed, with the specific question being whether clonotypes supported by a single read should be removed. Results the study describes overall, beyond this receptor: Single-read clonotypes made up about 82% of clonotypes but roughly 3.5% of total reads in IR-seq, and approximately 73% of clonotypes and 40% to 45% of reads in RNA-seq. The sorted CD138-negative fraction was not purified T cells but a mixed bone marrow immune population. Removing single-read clonotypes increased the correlation between IR-seq and RNA-seq shared clonotype proportions. Compared with RNA-seq, IR-seq captured clonotypes at much higher depth and more reliably, and a smaller IR-seq throughput was enough to identify most shared clonotypes.

Bone marrow was sampled from every patient at the time of active disease. Ficoll-Hypaque density gradient centrifugation was used to isolate the bone marrow mononuclear cells. CD138-negative cells were obtained by negative selection after labeling with CD138 magnetic microbeads on a MACS separator, removing myeloma plasma cells. The purity of the isolated cells was checked by flow cytometry with CD138 antibodies on an Attune NxT. TRIzol reagent was used to extract total RNA, which was then quantified with a NanoDrop spectrophotometer. Paired RNA-seq and IR-seq were performed on each patient's CD138-negative bone marrow sample. Reading from cysteine to phenylalanine, the CDR3 counts 15 amino acids. Here the CDR3 DNA is all that survives: 45 bases in frame from base 1. Between the V and J ends, shortened by 3 bases and 2 bases respectively, the junction contains 13 bases. Reading the germline V gene gives CDR1 SGHTA and CDR2 FQGNSA.

The Immunoverse kit was used to build TCR libraries from 400 ng RNA, with molecular barcoded adaptors covering alpha/delta and beta/gamma chains. TCR library preparation was performed with the same RNA that was used for transcriptome sequencing. Sequencing of the TCR libraries was done on an Illumina HiSeq 4000 with 2 x 150 cycles. As for how the authors treated the data: With MiXCR, TCR reads were aligned to human V, D, J and C references and assembled into CDR3 clonotypes, with quality filtering and error correction included. The tcR package in R was used to analyze clonotype counts and gene usage diversity. Raw mapping reads were checked after the RNA-seq reads had been mapped by STAR aligner version 2.5.3a onto the human GRCh37 genome. To test how sequencing depth affects detected clonotypes, IR-seq fastq files were randomly downsampled with Seqtk 1.3. The public reads were run again by TCRdb, first through fastp at Q25 and then through MiXCR, and only productive beta chains were kept. Entries that share a CDR3 protein sequence are merged under the most common genes and DNA. The V and J calls were determined by TCRdb, not by the authors. This sample lists roughly 60,000 distinct CDR3 sequences; 20% were detected once. 15% to 20% of the sample is held by the ten biggest clonotypes.

The material sequenced was a population of CD138-negative cells sorted from bone marrow. The cell subset or site label, as the study defines it: bone marrow mononuclear cells depleted of CD138+ plasma/myeloma cells by negative magnetic selection. The V and J segments used are TRBV7-2 and TRBJ1-1, with no confident D gene call. The receptor comes from a donor at least 40 years old with multiple myeloma. The CDR3 protein sequence reads: CASSLIGSGNTEAFF. The nucleotides are TGTGCCAGCAGCTTGATTGGGTCTGGCAACACTGAAGCTTTCTTT.